These 2 T cell receptor beta chains originate from one sample sequenced in a study of cytomegalovirus exposure and HLA in healthy donors. The repertoire was sequenced with immunoSEQ multiplex PCR; TCRdb's copy has only in-frame clones and lacks some. This table has 90,000 to 150,000 clones, about 88% appearing once. Specimen: PBMCs. These receptors all stem from a man in his late teens or twenties in good health and CMV-seropositive.

The V gene is TRBV4-2, the J gene TRBJ2-3, with a possible D match to TRBD2 (7 bases). The CDR3 loop spans 17 amino acids. Trimming shortened V by 2 bases and J by 1 base, and 16 bases separated the two germline ends. Germline CDR1 reads LGHNA; CDR2 reads YNFKEQ. DNA for the CDR3: TGTGCCAGCAGCCAATTAACCGGGGGGCCAGGCACAGATACGCAGTATTTT. It is translated as CASSQLTGGPGTDTQYF.

The chain has TRBV5-1 and TRBJ2-7; 7 bases align to TRBD2. The ends lost 1 base at V and 4 bases at J; junction bases unmatched: 11. The CDR3 runs 16 residues. CDR1 and CDR2 (germline): SGHRS, YFSETQ. CDR3 in amino acids: CASSLLGGTIKYEQYF. CDR3 in DNA: TGCGCCAGCAGCTTGCTGGGGGGGACCATCAAGTACGAGCAGTACTTC.